This T cell receptor beta chain originates from a study of blood T cell repertoires in COVID-19. Profiled with immunoSEQ multiplex PCR; TCRdb holds only in-frame clones, not every one. The data show over 150,000 clones, around nine tenths seen once. This clone was picked up one time. This CDR3 is 12 amino acids long. Germline V gives CDR1 SQVTM, CDR2 ANQGSEA. V gave up 3 bases and J gave up 4 bases; unmatched junction bases: 0. The sequenced sample consisted of peripheral blood. The clonotype was recovered from a man aged 25-45 years with acute or convalescent COVID-19. V usage is TRBV29-1 and J usage is TRBJ2-7; 10 bases line up with TRBD1. The CDR3 sequence is CSVEGQGYEQYF. The CDR3 coding sequence is TGCAGCGTTGAGGGACAGGGGTACGAGCAGTACTTC.